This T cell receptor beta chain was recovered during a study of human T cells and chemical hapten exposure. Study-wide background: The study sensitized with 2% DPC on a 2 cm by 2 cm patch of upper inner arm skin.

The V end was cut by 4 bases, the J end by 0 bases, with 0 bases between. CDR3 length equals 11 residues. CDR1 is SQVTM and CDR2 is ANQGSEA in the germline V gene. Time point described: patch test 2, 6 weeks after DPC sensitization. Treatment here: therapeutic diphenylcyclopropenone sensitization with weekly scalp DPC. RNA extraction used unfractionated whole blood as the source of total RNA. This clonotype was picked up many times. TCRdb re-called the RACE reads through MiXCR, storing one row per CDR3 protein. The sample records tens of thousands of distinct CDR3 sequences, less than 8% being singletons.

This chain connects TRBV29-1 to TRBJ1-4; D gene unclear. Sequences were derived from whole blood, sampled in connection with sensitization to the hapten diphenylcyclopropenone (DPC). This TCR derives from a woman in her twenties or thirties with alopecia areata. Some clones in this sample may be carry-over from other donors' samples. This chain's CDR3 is CSVATNEKLFF. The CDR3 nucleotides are TGCAGCGTTGCAACTAATGAAAAACTGTTTTTT.